These 20 T cell receptor beta chains share one sample of origin, sequenced in a study of T cell changes during pregnancy in multiple sclerosis. Assay used: immunoSEQ multiplex PCR; TCRdb lists only in-frame clones, some missing. The repertoire holds about 54,000 clones, around 90% seen once, with over 0.45% in the top ten. The specimen was CD4+ T cells from peripheral blood mononuclear cells, collected in the first trimester of pregnancy. These receptors all come from a female donor with multiple sclerosis, enrolled in a pregnancy study.

The chain combines TRBV12-5 with TRBJ1-2; 10 bases align to TRBD1. CDR3 length: 14 amino acids. Germline V gene lookup returns CDR1 LGHNT and CDR2 FRNRAP. The V and J ends lost 7 bases and 4 bases, in that order; junction bases with no gene match: 6. The CDR3 is CASAQDRGGYGYTF. In DNA, the CDR3 is TGTGCTAGTGCCCAGGACAGGGGGGGCTATGGCTACACCTTC.

This clone has only one observation. This chain connects TRBV30 to TRBJ2-4; 9 nucleotides align to TRBD1. V lost 1 base, J lost 5 bases, and 6 bases stayed unmatched. Germline CDR1 reads GTSNPN; CDR2 reads SVGIG (reference sequence). The length of the CDR3 is 15 residues. Here the CDR3 reads CAWSEGQGMQNIQYF. CDR3 DNA sequence: TGTGCCTGGAGTGAGGGACAGGGAATGCAAAACATTCAGTACTTC. Supplemented by reference TRBV30 and TRBJ2-4, the full variable domain reads SQTIHQWPATLVQPVGSPLSLECTVEGTSNPNLYWYRQAAGRGLQLLFYSVGIGQISSEVPQNLSASRPQDRQFILSSKKLLLSDSGFYLCAWSEGQGMQNIQYFGAGTRLSVL.

The V and J genes are TRBV6-6 and TRBJ2-7; 8 nucleotides agree with TRBD1. In germline, CDR1 is MNHNY, CDR2 SVGAGI (reference sequence). The J segment lost 2 bases and the V segment lost 10 bases, leaving 10 bases of the junction unmatched. This CDR3 is 14 amino acids long. CDR3 residues: CATLTRQGTYEQYF. CDR3 nucleotide sequence: TGTGCCACACTCACCCGACAGGGGACCTACGAGCAGTACTTC.

The genes are TRBV18 and TRBJ2-7; perhaps TRBD1 as D (5 bases). This CDR3 is 14 amino acids long. V shed 3 bases and J shed 3 bases, with 12 bases lying between them. Germline values: CDR1 KGHSH, CDR2 LQKENI. CDR3 amino acids: CASSPVGRDYEQYF. The CDR3 DNA reads as TGTGCCAGCTCACCGGTAGGCAGGGACTACGAGCAGTACTTC.

The V and J genes are TRBV30 and TRBJ1-2, with TRBD1 identical over 8 bases. CDR1 is GTSNPN, CDR2 SVGIG, per germline (reference sequence). V lost 0 bases, J lost 4 bases, and 7 bases stayed unmatched. The CDR3 has 15 residues. CDR3 amino acids: CAWSVRVTGAYGYTF. In DNA, the CDR3 is TGTGCCTGGAGTGTACGAGTGACAGGGGCCTATGGCTACACCTTC. The full variable domain, its missing parts supplied by reference TRBV30 and TRBJ1-2, is SQTIHQWPATLVQPVGSPLSLECTVEGTSNPNLYWYRQAAGRGLQLLFYSVGIGQISSEVPQNLSASRPQDRQFILSSKKLLLSDSGFYLCAWSVRVTGAYGYTFGSGTRLTVV.

This chain connects TRBV7-2 to TRBJ2-5; 11 nucleotides agree with TRBD2. The CDR3 runs 14 residues. V lost 5 bases to trimming and J lost 13 bases; unmatched junction nucleotides: 12. CDR1 and CDR2 from the germline V gene are SGHTA and FQGNSA. The CDR3 loop reads CASSPLAGGELRYF. CDR3 coding DNA: TGTGCCAGCAGCCCATTAGCGGGGGGGGAACTTAGGTACTTC.

This chain connects TRBV5-4 to TRBJ2-1; TRBD2 matches at 8 bases. V lost 4 bases and J lost 8; bases outside the gene matches: 11. The CDR3 consists of 15 residues. CDR1 SGHNT and CDR2 YYREEE come from the germline V gene (reference sequence). CDR3: CASSPGGTVIDEQFF. The CDR3 DNA is TGTGCCAGCAGCCCGGGGGGGACTGTAATCGATGAGCAGTTCTTC.

The V gene is TRBV6-5, the J gene TRBJ2-5; 7 nucleotides match TRBD1. Trimming took 2 bases from V and 5 from J; bases not matched to a gene: 2. Germline values: CDR1 MNHEY, CDR2 SVGAGI. The CDR3 extends over 13 amino acids. CDR3: CASSYHRGETQYF. DNA of the CDR3: TGTGCCAGCAGTTACCACAGGGGCGAGACCCAGTACTTC.

The V gene is TRBV6-1, the J gene TRBJ1-4, with 8 bases matching TRBD1. The CDR3 loop spans 16 amino acids. V lost 4 bases to trimming and J lost 3 bases; unmatched junction nucleotides: 7. Looked up from germline, CDR1 is MNHNS and CDR2 is SASEGT. CDR3 bases: TGTGCCAGCAGTGCCTCGACGACAGGGGCTAATGAAAAACTGTTTTTT. Its translation: CASSASTTGANEKLFF.

This clone came up a few times. This sequence joins TRBV5-5 and TRBJ2-5; the match to TRBD1 covers 8 bases. There are 17 residues in the CDR3. The trim removed 5 bases at V and 4 bases at J, leaving 16 bases unmatched. From germline, CDR1 is SGHKS and CDR2 YYEKEE (reference sequence). For the CDR3, the DNA is TGTGCCAGCAGGGATCAAACCGGGACAGGCGGCGGAGAGACCCAGTACTTC. Residues: CASRDQTGTGGGETQYF.

The chain carries TRBV28 and TRBJ2-4; D is possibly TRBD1 (6 bases). Germline CDR1 MDHEN, CDR2 SYDVKM. V was clipped by 6 bases and J by 0 bases, with 9 bases between them. The CDR3 extends over 14 amino acids. CDR3 bases: TGTGCCAGCAGACCAGGGGTAGCCAAAAACATTCAGTACTTC. The encoded protein is CASRPGVAKNIQYF.

This rearrangement joins TRBV29-1 to TRBJ2-1, with D perhaps TRBD2 (5 bases). Germline CDR1 and CDR2: SQVTM and ANQGSEA. The CDR3 runs to 11 residues. V was trimmed by 7 bases and J by 4 bases, leaving 8 bases between them. DNA for the CDR3: TGCAGCGGACTAAAGTACAATGAGCAGTTCTTC. Residues: CSGLKYNEQFF.

The chain links TRBV5-6 to TRBJ2-7; 8 bases line up with TRBD1. The CDR3 is made up of 17 amino acids. Germline lookup yields CDR1 SGHDT and CDR2 YYEEEE. V shed 1 base and J 0 bases; nucleotides not matched to a gene: 9. In nucleotides, the CDR3 is TGTGCCAGCAGCTTGCGCCGCGGACAGGGCACCTCCTACGAGCAGTACTTC. Protein: CASSLRRGQGTSYEQYF.

The chain has TRBV27 and TRBJ2-5; 8 bases are a match to TRBD2. The V segment lost 8 bases and the J segment 0 bases; nucleotides outside the gene matches: 14. CDR1 MNHEY and CDR2 SMNVEV come from the germline V gene (reference sequence). The CDR3 has 17 residues. CDR3 in DNA: TGTGCCAGCTCAAGAGGGCTAGCGGGCGTGTACCAAGAGACCCAGTACTTC. Its protein product is CASSRGLAGVYQETQYF.

The chain joins TRBV7-9 to TRBJ1-2; D unclear. The CDR3 runs to 15 residues. CDR1 SEHNR and CDR2 FQNEAQ come from the germline V gene (reference sequence). Between the trimmed V and J ends, which lost 2 bases and 5 bases, there was a span of 15 bases. CDR3 DNA: TGTGCCAGCAGCTTAATGGCTCTAGAGACGTATGGCTACACCTTC. It translates to CASSLMALETYGYTF.

The rearrangement joins TRBV30 to TRBJ1-5; 7 nucleotides agree with TRBD1. J lost 7 bases, V lost 0 bases, and 3 bases had no gene match. The CDR3 spans 13 residues. Germline CDR1 GTSNPN, CDR2 SVGIG (reference sequence). In DNA, the CDR3 is TGTGCCTGGAGTGTACGGGGACAGCAGCCCCAGCATTTT. Translated, it gives CAWSVRGQQPQHF.

V is TRBV5-1 and J is TRBJ2-1; D is possibly TRBD2 (5 bases). Per the germline V gene, CDR1 is SGHRS and CDR2 is YFSETQ. Trimming shortened V by 4 bases and J by 0 bases, and 11 bases separated the two germline ends. The CDR3 runs 15 residues. CDR3 coding DNA: TGCGCCAGCAGCCAACGGACTGGCTCCTACAATGAGCAGTTCTTC. Its translation is CASSQRTGSYNEQFF.

The rearrangement uses TRBV6-5 and TRBJ1-3; D is ambiguous. Trimming cost V 9 bases and J 2 bases, with 5 bases left between them. CDR3 length: 11 residues. Germline lookup yields CDR1 MNHEY and CDR2 SVGAGI. The DNA for the CDR3 is TGTGCCAGTGTAGCTGGAAACACCATATATTTT. It specifies CASVAGNTIYF.

This chain links TRBV6-1 with TRBJ1-1, with 7 bases fitting TRBD1. V trimming: 8 bases; J trimming: 10 bases; junction bases outside the gene matches: 13. Per the germline V gene, CDR1 is MNHNS and CDR2 is SASEGT. CDR3 length equals 13 residues. The CDR3 DNA follows: TGTGCCAGCTACCGCGTGAGACAGGGCGCAGCTTTCTTT. Encoded protein: CASYRVRQGAAFF.

The V and J genes are TRBV6-1 and TRBJ1-6; D remains unclear. The CDR3 totals 14 residues. The V and J ends lost 3 bases and 7 bases respectively, with 10 bases between them. Germline assignment: CDR1 MNHNS and CDR2 SASEGT. The CDR3 region has the DNA TGTGCCAGCAGTGATTTAAGGGAGAATTCACCCCTCCACTTT. The encoded protein is CASSDLRENSPLHF.